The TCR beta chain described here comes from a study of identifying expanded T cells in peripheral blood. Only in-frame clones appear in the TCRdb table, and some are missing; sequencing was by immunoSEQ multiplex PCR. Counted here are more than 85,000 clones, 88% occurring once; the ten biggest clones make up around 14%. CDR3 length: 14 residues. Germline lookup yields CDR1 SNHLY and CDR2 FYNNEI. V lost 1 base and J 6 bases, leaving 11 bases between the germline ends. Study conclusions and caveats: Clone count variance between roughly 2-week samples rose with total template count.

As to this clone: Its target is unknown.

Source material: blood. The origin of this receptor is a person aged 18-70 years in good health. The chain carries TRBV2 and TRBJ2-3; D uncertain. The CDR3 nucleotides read TGTGCCAGCAGTGAAGGGAGAGCTGACGATACGCAGTATTTT. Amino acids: CASSEGRADDTQYF.